Ten or more counts support the clone carrying this TCR beta chain. Germline CDR1 reads DFQATT; CDR2 reads SNEGSKA (reference sequence). Trimming cost V 3 bases and J 2 bases, with 11 bases left between them. The CDR3 length is 14 residues. PCR was performed a second time for about 6 to 12 cycles using a sample-barcoded 5' primer and a J-beta primer mix. From each sample, at least 2.5 million paired-end reads containing CDR3 were obtained. TCRdb re-derived calls from the 5' RACE reads in MiXCR, one entry per CDR3 protein. The sample records 650,000 or so distinct CDR3 sequences, roughly half being singletons. The data derive from a study of blood T cells in healthy people across ages.

Sequenced material: blood. The chain recombines TRBV20-1 with TRBJ2-1; D gene ambiguous. The clonotype originates from a woman aged 80 or over in good health. The CDR3 DNA sequence: TGCAGTGCTAGGTCGGCGATAACCTACAATGAGCAGTTCTTC. Translation gives CSARSAITYNEQFF.